This TCR beta chain comes out of a study of T cells after somatic rescue of genetic block. The repertoire was sequenced with immunoSEQ multiplex PCR; TCRdb's copy has only in-frame clones and lacks some. The data contain 55,000 to 70,000 clones, around 92% of them singletons. This TCR derives from a man aged 40-50 years. Sequencing was done on a sample of peripheral blood mononuclear cells (PBMCs).

This CDR3 reads CASSVSGTESYEQYF. The CDR3 DNA reads TGTGCCAGCAGTGTCTCCGGGACGGAATCCTACGAGCAGTACTTC. V is TRBV6-5 and J is TRBJ2-7; D tentatively reads TRBD1 or TRBD2 (5 bases each). V shed 5 bases and J shed 1 base, with 15 bases lying between them. The germline gives CDR1 MNHEY, CDR2 SVGAGI. The CDR3 runs 15 residues.